This entry features one TCR beta chain sequence. Its antigen remains unknown. This sample stems from a study of Graves' ophthalmopathy and Graves' hyperthyroidism. RNA transcripts served as template for amplifying TCR beta CDR3 sequences. HTBI primers served in a first-round RT-PCR, which a second-round multiplex PCR followed. TCRdb reanalysed the multiplex PCR reads using MiXCR and keeps one entry per CDR3 protein. The data show around 400,000 distinct CDR3 sequences, 20% to 25% seen once. Findings and caveats of the study: Blood shared most expanded thyroid clonotypes above 0.001 frequency. Using a 13-signature model, the authors split ophthalmopathy from stable hyperthyroidism, with roughly 91% sensitivity and about 80% specificity.

The germline V gene encodes CDR1 LNHNV and CDR2 YYDKDF (reference sequence). The CDR3 length is 14 residues. The V gene end was trimmed by 2 bases and the J gene end by 5 bases; junction bases not matched to a gene: 5. Specimen: peripheral blood. This sequence originates from a woman under 30 with stable Graves' hyperthyroidism. The chain combines TRBV15 with TRBJ1-1; 7 bases line up with TRBD1. This CDR3 is CATSRYLQGTEAFF. The CDR3 DNA is TGTGCCACCAGCAGATATTTACAGGGGACTGAAGCTTTCTTT.